This entry concerns a single T cell receptor beta chain. In the study's own analysis: Scientists estimated how many nucleated cells there were by amplifying reference gene primers. Clones were read by immunoSEQ multiplex PCR, and TCRdb kept only the in-frame ones, dropping some. That table supplies the V and J calls and clone size; D and trimming were determined from the DNA. The sample lists about 440,000 clones, 85% to 90% occurring once. These data originate in a study of blood T cell repertoires in COVID-19. Study background: The study drew acute and convalescent COVID-19 samples from the United States, Italy and Spain.

Germline V lookup: CDR1 SGHAT, CDR2 FQNNGV. The CDR3 totals 14 residues. Trimming pared 4 bases from V and 2 bases from J, leaving 12 bases between. Material: peripheral blood. V and J are TRBV11-2 and TRBJ2-7, with unresolved D. This clonotype originated in a young woman with acute or convalescent COVID-19. The CDR3 spells CASSSSRVPYEQYF. The CDR3 DNA reads as TGTGCCAGCAGCTCGTCCCGGGTCCCCTACGAGCAGTACTTC.